This record looks at one TCR beta chain sequence and its context. Its antigen is unidentified. Treatment meaning: roughly nine-day PBMC culture with coronavirus spike peptide pools or control peptides (ViraFEST assay). These data belong to a study of vaccination and CD4 T cells after COVID-19. Oncomine TCR Beta short-read sequencing was applied to DNA from cultured CD4+ T cells. MiXCR, applied by TCRdb to the PCR reads, yields one record per CDR3 protein. This sample has tens of thousands of distinct CDR3 sequences; 64% occur once, and the top ten carry 4% to 5.5%. The sample consisted of CD4+ T cells from blood, cultured in vitro. The receptor was isolated from a human donor who had recovered from COVID-19.

The CDR3 is CASSQRMPLGTDTQYF. CDR3 bases: TGTGCCAGCAGCCAACGGATGCCTCTCGGCACAGATACGCAGTATTTT. The chain links TRBV27 to TRBJ2-3; no clear D gene. The CDR3 has 16 residues. Trimming pared 6 bases from V and 1 base from J, leaving 17 bases between. CDR1 MNHEY and CDR2 SMNVEV come from the germline V gene (reference sequence).